These T cell receptor beta chains were read from a single sample in a study of blood T cell repertoires in COVID-19. Some clones are missing from TCRdb's copy, which holds only in-frame ones; the method was immunoSEQ multiplex PCR. The sample carries approximately 270,000 clones, roughly four fifths recorded once. The sample was peripheral blood. All receptors derive from a man older than 75 with acute or convalescent COVID-19. Both conserved end residues are part of each CDR3. A D gene is named only where the DNA matches it firmly.

V	D	J	CDR3
TRBV9	TRBD1	TRBJ2-7	CASSGGQGRSYEQYF
TRBV11-2	-	TRBJ2-2	CASTTLSTGELFF
TRBV24-1	TRBD1	TRBJ2-6	CATSARDSSSGANVLTF
TRBV2	-	TRBJ2-7	CASSENRQVEQYF
TRBV3-1/TRBV3-2	TRBD1	TRBJ1-6	CASRGAGGYNSPLHF
TRBV5-1	-	TRBJ1-1	CASSRAGGRDTEAFF
TRBV11-2	-	TRBJ1-6	CASSPVRPDSPLHF
TRBV30	-	TRBJ1-1	CAWSRITGEAFF
TRBV28	-	TRBJ1-2	CASIYSGGINYGYTF
TRBV18	TRBD2	TRBJ2-7	CASSPLGTSGASSYEQYF
TRBV30	TRBD2	TRBJ2-7	CAWTEGTSGRYEQYF
TRBV6-1	TRBD1	TRBJ1-6	CASSEDGTDLSPLHF
TRBV28	-	TRBJ1-2	CASGPGGGYTF
TRBV27	-	TRBJ1-1	CASSPRGGEYTEAFF
TRBV6-5	-	TRBJ2-2	CASSRGLGGGELFF
TRBV10-3	-	TRBJ1-2	CAISDPTGPNYGYTF
TRBV18	TRBD2	TRBJ2-3	CASSPGSGDSTDTQYF
TRBV28	-	TRBJ1-1	CASSLWTATEAFF
TRBV5-3	-	TRBJ2-3	CARSWCSGTDTQYF
TRBV19	TRBD1	TRBJ1-6	CASSRQGADNNSPLHF
TRBV14	-	TRBJ2-7	CASSLLLDGIYEQYF
TRBV5-1	-	TRBJ1-6	CASSLVGGLRNADYSPLHF
TRBV24-1	-	TRBJ2-5	CATRDSSQETQYF
TRBV18	TRBD1	TRBJ1-1	CASSPSTGGAWTEAFF
TRBV5-1	TRBD2	TRBJ2-1	CASSRTSGHLGDEQFF